One T cell receptor beta chain is described in this entry. The source of the sample is a study of blood T cell repertoires in COVID-19. Study information: Samples came from the United States, Italy and Spain, spanning acute and convalescent COVID-19. Nucleic acid was either cDNA or gDNA, and it came from T cells, B-cell-depleted T cells, or PBMCs.

CDR3 length equals 19 residues. Germline-derived CDR1 and CDR2 are MDHEN and SYDVKM. The germline V and J ends were trimmed by 3 bases and 1 base, with 24 bases remaining between them. Original methodology: Estimation of nucleated cell counts relied on the amplification of reference gene primers. Here immunoSEQ multiplex PCR was the method, and the copy in TCRdb shows in-frame clones only, minus some. V and J calls and clone size are those listed in that table; D and trimming were worked out from the DNA. The table lists over 120,000 clones, more than 65% of them singletons. The sequenced sample was peripheral blood. The receptor's source is a woman aged 55 to 70 with acute or convalescent COVID-19. This rearrangement joins TRBV28 to TRBJ1-1; maybe TRBD1 (5 bases). The CDR3 sequence is CASSLLRGLLGRQNTEAFF. In nucleotides, the CDR3 is TGTGCCAGCAGTTTGCTTCGGGGGTTATTAGGGAGACAGAACACTGAAGCTTTCTTT.